Presented here are 14 T cell receptor beta chains from one specimen sequenced in a study of OX40 agonist ivuxolimab in advanced cancers. Library generation was performed with the immunoSEQ multiplex PCR assay. Held by TCRdb, this immuneACCESS table contains in-frame sequences only and omits some clones. Under half of the omission traces to an unresolved V gene where checked; the cause of the rest is unknown. Present in this sample are under 100,000 clones, around 90% of which were seen just once. The ten largest clones capture 2.6% of the sample. This material consisted of CD4+ or CD8+ T cells sorted from blood, taken in a trial of the OX40 agonist ivuxolimab. The receptors here all came from an adult with an advanced solid tumor such as melanoma, head and neck, liver or kidney cancer.

The V gene is TRBV11-2, the J gene TRBJ1-1; D call uncertain. Trimming stripped 1 base from V and 1 base from J, with 7 bases between. CDR1 SGHAT and CDR2 FQNNGV come from the germline V gene. CDR3 length: 14 residues. The CDR3 bases are TGTGCCAGCAGCTTAGGTCGGTCGAACACTGAAGCTTTCTTT. Translating it yields CASSLGRSNTEAFF.

Comments on this clone: The germline gene is not matched at one end of the junction; a read error may be the cause. V gene TRBV11-2 combines with J gene TRBJ2-7; a weak D match, TRBD2 (5 bases). CDR1 SGHAT and CDR2 FQNNGV come from the germline V gene. The CDR3 covers 13 residues. CDR3 sequence reads: CASSLDLRGGQYF. CDR3 bases: TGTGCCAGCAGCCTAGACCTACGAGGAGGGCAGTACTTC. The full variable domain, its missing parts supplied by reference TRBV11-2 and TRBJ2-7, is EAGVAQSPRYKIIEKRQSVAFWCNPISGHATLYWYQQILGQGPKLLIQFQNNGVVDDSQLPKDRFSAERLKGVDSTLKIQPAKLEDSAVYLCASSLDLRGGQYFGPGTRLTVT.

This chain joins TRBV28 and TRBJ2-1; 11 nucleotides match TRBD2. CDR3 length equals 20 residues. J gave up 3 bases and V 6 bases, and 19 bases lay outside the gene matches. CDR1 MDHEN and CDR2 SYDVKM come from the germline V gene. CDR3 sequence (DNA): TGTGCCAGCAGCTTCGGGGGACAGGGTCTAGGACTAGCGGGCTACAATGAGCAGTTCTTC. It translates to CASSFGGQGLGLAGYNEQFF.

The rearrangement joins TRBV2 to TRBJ1-5; possible D gene TRBD1, 5 bases. The CDR3 sequence is 14 residues long. V lost 5 bases and J 0 bases, leaving 8 bases between the germline ends. CDR1 SNHLY and CDR2 FYNNEI come from the germline V gene. CDR3 region: CASSRDGSNQPQHF. The CDR3 DNA follows: TGTGCCAGCAGTCGGGACGGTAGCAATCAGCCCCAGCATTTT.

This chain links TRBV9 with TRBJ2-2; 7 bases line up with TRBD1. Trimming removed 5 bases from V and 2 bases from J; junction bases left unmatched: 6. Germline CDR1 is SGDLS and CDR2 is YYNGEE. The CDR3 has 15 residues. Here the CDR3 DNA reads TGTGCCAGCAGTCCACAGGGGTTAAACACCGGGGAGCTGTTTTTT. Its protein is CASSPQGLNTGELFF.

CDR3 sequence: CASSLGASGSSTDTQYF. The CDR3 nucleotides read TGCGCCAGCAGCTTGGGGGCTAGCGGGTCTAGCACAGATACGCAGTATTTT. V and J are TRBV5-1 and TRBJ2-3; 8 bases agree with TRBD2. The CDR3 length is 17 residues. CDR1 is SGHRS and CDR2 is YFSETQ in the germline V gene. The V segment lost 0 bases and the J segment 0 bases; nucleotides outside the gene matches: 6.

The genes are TRBV4-1 and TRBJ2-1; unclear D gene. This CDR3 has 14 amino acids. V was clipped by 2 bases and J by 6 bases, with 11 bases between them. CDR1 is MGHRA, CDR2 YSYEKL, per germline. The CDR3 sequence: CASSQWSQSNEQFF. Written as DNA, the CDR3 is TGCGCCAGCAGCCAATGGTCACAGTCCAATGAGCAGTTCTTC.

This chain joins TRBV19 and TRBJ1-1, with D possibly being TRBD1 (5 bases). V was cut by 8 bases and J by 1 base, with 8 bases left in between. Germline V lookup: CDR1 LNHDA, CDR2 SQIVND (reference sequence). This CDR3 region has 12 residues. CDR3 sequence reads: CASDDRNTEAFF. The DNA for the CDR3 is TGTGCCAGTGATGACAGGAACACTGAAGCTTTCTTT.

DNA for the CDR3: TGTGCCAGCAGCCCGACCGCAACTAGCGGAACAGATACGCAGTATTTT. This translates into CASSPTATSGTDTQYF. The chain employs TRBV5-4 and TRBJ2-3; 8 positions agree with TRBD2. This CDR3 spans 16 amino acids. Germline-derived CDR1 and CDR2 are SGHNT and YYREEE (reference sequence). The V gene end was trimmed by 4 bases and the J gene end by 3 bases; junction bases not matched to a gene: 10. The full variable domain, its missing parts supplied by reference TRBV5-4 and TRBJ2-3, is ETGVTQSPTHLIKTRGQQVTLRCSSQSGHNTVSWYQQALGQGPQFIFQYYREEENGRGNFPPRFSGLQFPNYSSELNVNALELDDSALYLCASSPTATSGTDTQYFGPGTRLTVL.

CDR3 DNA: TGTGCCAGCAGTAGGACAGGGAGGGGTAACGAGCAGTACTTC. Amino acids: CASSRTGRGNEQYF. The chain couples TRBV28 to TRBJ2-7, with a possible D match to TRBD1 (8 bases). The CDR3 covers 14 residues. CDR1 MDHEN and CDR2 SYDVKM come from the germline V gene. The V end was cut by 5 bases, the J end by 5 bases, with 16 bases between.

Here the CDR3 DNA reads TGTGCCAGCAGTCCATACGAGCAGTACTTC. This sequence encodes CASSPYEQYF. The chain couples TRBV2 to TRBJ2-7; D gene ambiguous. V was clipped by 5 bases and J by 4 bases, with 3 bases between them. Germline values: CDR1 SNHLY, CDR2 FYNNEI. This CDR3 region has 10 residues. Based on the CDR3 plus reference TRBV2 and TRBJ2-7, the full variable domain is EPEVTQTPSHQVTQMGQEVILRCVPISNHLYFYWYRQILGQKVEFLVSFYNNEISEKSEIFDDQFSVERPDGSNFTLKIRSTKLEDSAMYFCASSPYEQYFGPGTRLTVT.

This chain uses TRBV29-1 with TRBJ2-5; D may match TRBD1 or TRBD2 (5 bases each). There are 14 residues in the CDR3. V was trimmed by 3 bases and J by 4 bases, leaving 15 bases between them. Germline-derived CDR1 and CDR2 are SQVTM and ANQGSEA. This CDR3 is CSVERGWERETQYF. The CDR3 region has the DNA TGCAGCGTTGAGAGGGGTTGGGAGCGAGAGACCCAGTACTTC.

This clone was observed a few times. The rearrangement joins TRBV28 to TRBJ2-7; 11 bases line up with TRBD2. V lost 5 bases and J lost 3; bases outside the gene matches: 6. Per the germline V gene, CDR1 is MDHEN and CDR2 is SYDVKM. The CDR3 is made up of 15 amino acids. CDR3 residues: CASSVTSGTIYEQYF. CDR3 DNA sequence: TGTGCCAGCAGTGTGACTAGCGGGACTATCTACGAGCAGTACTTC.

The chain employs TRBV30 and TRBJ1-1; D uncertain. Per the germline V gene, CDR1 is GTSNPN and CDR2 is SVGIG (reference sequence). The CDR3 is 13 amino acids. V lost 1 base to trimming and J lost 0 bases, with 6 bases between them. CDR3 nucleotide sequence: TGTGCCTGGAGTGGGCAGGTGAACACTGAAGCTTTCTTT. It specifies CAWSGQVNTEAFF.